This TCR beta chain was sequenced for a study of T cells in tuberculosis. Whole-study context: Sequenced TCRs come from CD1B-GMM tetramer-binding T cells. Study-wide results and caveats: Samples were chosen by availability of cryopreserved specimens. A GMM-specific repertoire classifier reached 80% to 90% accuracy, AUROC 0.90.

Germline V lookup: CDR1 SEHNR, CDR2 FQNEAQ (reference sequence). The germline V and J ends were trimmed by 3 bases and 2 bases, with 8 bases remaining between them. This CDR3 has 15 residues. This clone has just one count. Its antigen is unidentified. The data were produced by immunoSEQ multiplex PCR, yet TCRdb's version contains in-frame clones alone and is incomplete. The profile shows about 30,000 clones, roughly 93% of them singletons. The sequence came from a donor aged 5 to 30 with latent tuberculosis or without tuberculosis infection. Sequenced material: PBMCs. V and J are TRBV7-9 and TRBJ1-6; maybe TRBD1 (5 bases). The CDR3 DNA reads TGTGCCAGCAGCTTGGAGGGACCCTATAATTCACCCCTCCACTTT. Protein sequence: CASSLEGPYNSPLHF.